This passage covers 3 T cell receptor beta chains from one sample sequenced in a study of CD8+CD57+ T cells in acquired aplastic anemia. The template for TCR beta VDJ and CDR3 sequence profiling was genomic DNA. TCRdb fed the reads into MiXCR, producing one record per CDR3 protein. The data show around 200,000 distinct CDR3 sequences, around 63% seen once. Sequencing was carried out using sorted CD4+, CD8+, or CD8+CD57+ T cells (not recorded which) from PBMCs. The receptors were sampled from a human donor in good health.

This clonotype was recorded at least ten times. The genes are TRBV4-1 and TRBJ2-3, with D unresolved. The germline V and J ends were trimmed by 1 base and 0 bases, with 5 bases remaining between them. The germline V gene has CDR1 MGHRA and CDR2 YSYEKL. There are 14 residues in the CDR3. This chain's CDR3 is CASSQAVSTDTQYF. In DNA, the CDR3 is TGCGCCAGCAGCCAAGCGGTTAGCACAGATACGCAGTATTTT.

This clonotype was detected ten times or more. The gene calls are TRBV6-5 and TRBJ1-6; weak D call: TRBD1 (5 bases). The CDR3 totals 13 residues. Germline CDR1 reads MNHEY; CDR2 reads SVGAGI. Trimming removed 6 bases at V and 10 bases at J, with 13 bases between. The CDR3: CASRGAFGSPLHF. For the CDR3, the DNA is TGTGCCAGCAGAGGGGCGTTCGGGTCACCCCTCCACTTT.

The chain employs TRBV7-3 and TRBJ2-5; unclear D gene. Germline V CDR1 and CDR2: SGHTA, FQGTGA. With 4 bases removed from V and 2 bases from J, the gap between germline ends came to 11 bases. This CDR3 has 14 residues. The CDR3 loop reads CASSSSALQETQYF. The CDR3 bases are TGTGCCAGCAGCTCATCAGCGCTACAAGAGACCCAGTACTTC.